This T cell receptor (beta chain) was captured by sequencing in a study of cytomegalovirus exposure and HLA in healthy donors. Study-wide points: One variant, a missense change in DCLRE1C, was linked in a later analysis to TCR beta V- and J-gene trimming. The classifier was said to identify cytomegalovirus status with high specificity and sensitivity.

As for this clone: Its antigen is not identified.

Both 60 Vbeta primers and 13 Jbeta primers went into the PCR. The data were produced by immunoSEQ multiplex PCR, yet TCRdb's version contains in-frame clones alone and is incomplete. In the table there are some 200,000 clones, 80% of which are singletons. Sequencing was done on a sample of PBMCs. This TCR derives from a man aged 35-49 years in good health and CMV-seropositive.

The CDR3 sequence is CASSLAGQSTDTQYF. The CDR3 coding sequence is TGTGCCAGCAGCTTAGCGGGTCAGAGCACAGATACGCAGTATTTT. V and J are TRBV7-3 and TRBJ2-3, with a weak D call TRBD2 (5 bases). V lost 2 bases and J lost 0, with 9 bases in between. Per germline, CDR1 SGHTA and CDR2 FQGTGA. The CDR3 consists of 15 residues.